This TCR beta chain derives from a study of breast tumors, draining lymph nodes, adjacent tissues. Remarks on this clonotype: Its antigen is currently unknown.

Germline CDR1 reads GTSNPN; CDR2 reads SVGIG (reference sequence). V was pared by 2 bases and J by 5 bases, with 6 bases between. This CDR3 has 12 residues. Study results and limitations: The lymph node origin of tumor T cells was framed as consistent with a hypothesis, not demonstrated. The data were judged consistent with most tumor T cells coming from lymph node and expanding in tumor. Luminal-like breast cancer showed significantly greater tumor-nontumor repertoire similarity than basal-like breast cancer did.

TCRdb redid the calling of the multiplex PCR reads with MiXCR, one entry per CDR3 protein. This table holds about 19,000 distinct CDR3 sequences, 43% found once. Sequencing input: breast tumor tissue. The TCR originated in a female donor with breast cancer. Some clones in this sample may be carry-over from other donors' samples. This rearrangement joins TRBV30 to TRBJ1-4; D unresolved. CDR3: CAWSLGNEKLFF. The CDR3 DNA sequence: TGTGCCTGGAGTCTGGGGAATGAAAAACTGTTTTTT. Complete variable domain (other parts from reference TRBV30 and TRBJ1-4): SQTIHQWPATLVQPVGSPLSLECTVEGTSNPNLYWYRQAAGRGLQLLFYSVGIGQISSEVPQNLSASRPQDRQFILSSKKLLLSDSGFYLCAWSLGNEKLFFGSGTQLSVL.